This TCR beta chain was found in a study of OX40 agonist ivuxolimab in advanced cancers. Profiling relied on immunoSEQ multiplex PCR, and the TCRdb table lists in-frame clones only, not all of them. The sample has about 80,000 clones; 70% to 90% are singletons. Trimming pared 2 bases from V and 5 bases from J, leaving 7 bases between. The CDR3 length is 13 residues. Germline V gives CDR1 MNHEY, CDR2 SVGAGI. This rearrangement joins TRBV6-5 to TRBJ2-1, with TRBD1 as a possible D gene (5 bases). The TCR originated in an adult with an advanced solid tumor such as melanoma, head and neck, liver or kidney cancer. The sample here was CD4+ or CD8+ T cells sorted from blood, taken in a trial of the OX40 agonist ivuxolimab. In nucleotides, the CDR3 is TGTGCCAGCAGTTACGACAGACACAATGAGCAGTTCTTC. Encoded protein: CASSYDRHNEQFF.